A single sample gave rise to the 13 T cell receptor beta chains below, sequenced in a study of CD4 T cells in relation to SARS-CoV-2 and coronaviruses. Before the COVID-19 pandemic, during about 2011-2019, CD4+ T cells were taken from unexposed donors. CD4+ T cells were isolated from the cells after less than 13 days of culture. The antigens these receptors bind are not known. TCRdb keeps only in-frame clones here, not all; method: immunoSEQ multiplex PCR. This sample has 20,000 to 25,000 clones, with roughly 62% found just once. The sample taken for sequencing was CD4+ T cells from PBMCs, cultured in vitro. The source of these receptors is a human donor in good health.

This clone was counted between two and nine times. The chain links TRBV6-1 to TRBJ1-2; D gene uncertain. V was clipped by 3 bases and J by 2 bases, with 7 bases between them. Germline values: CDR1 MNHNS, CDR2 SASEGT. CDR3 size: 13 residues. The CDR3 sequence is CASSDNRNYGYTF. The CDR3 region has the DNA TGTGCCAGCAGTGATAACCGAAACTATGGCTACACCTTC.

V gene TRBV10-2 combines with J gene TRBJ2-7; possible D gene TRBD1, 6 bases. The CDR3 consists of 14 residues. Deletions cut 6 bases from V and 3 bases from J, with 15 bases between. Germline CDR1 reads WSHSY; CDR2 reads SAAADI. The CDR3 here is CASRTGTQDYEQYF. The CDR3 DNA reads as TGCGCCAGCAGGACCGGGACACAGGACTACGAGCAGTACTTC.

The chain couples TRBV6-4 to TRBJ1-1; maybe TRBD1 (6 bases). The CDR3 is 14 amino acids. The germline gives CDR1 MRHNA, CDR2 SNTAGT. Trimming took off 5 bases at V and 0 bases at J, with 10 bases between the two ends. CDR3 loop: CASSRTEMNTEAFF. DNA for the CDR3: TGTGCCAGCAGTCGGACAGAGATGAACACTGAAGCTTTCTTT.

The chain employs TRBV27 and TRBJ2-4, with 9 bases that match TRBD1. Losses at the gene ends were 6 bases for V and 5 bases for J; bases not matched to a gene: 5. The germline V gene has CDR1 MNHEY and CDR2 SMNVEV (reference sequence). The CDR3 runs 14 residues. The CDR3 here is CASRSRDRENIQYF. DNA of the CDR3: TGTGCCAGCAGATCCCGGGACAGGGAAAACATTCAGTACTTC.

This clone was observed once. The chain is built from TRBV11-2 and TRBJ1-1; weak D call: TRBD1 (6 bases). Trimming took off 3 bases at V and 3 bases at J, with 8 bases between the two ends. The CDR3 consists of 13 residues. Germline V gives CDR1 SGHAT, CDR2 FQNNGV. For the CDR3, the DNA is TGTGCCAGCAGCTTCTCAGGGGACACTGAAGCTTTCTTT. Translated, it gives CASSFSGDTEAFF.

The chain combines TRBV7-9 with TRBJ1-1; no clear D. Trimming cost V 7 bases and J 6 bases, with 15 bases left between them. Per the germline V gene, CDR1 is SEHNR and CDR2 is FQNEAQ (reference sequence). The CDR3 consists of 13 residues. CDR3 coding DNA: TGTGCCAGCACCCCACCTGGGCTGGCTGAAGCTTTCTTT. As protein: CASTPPGLAEAFF.

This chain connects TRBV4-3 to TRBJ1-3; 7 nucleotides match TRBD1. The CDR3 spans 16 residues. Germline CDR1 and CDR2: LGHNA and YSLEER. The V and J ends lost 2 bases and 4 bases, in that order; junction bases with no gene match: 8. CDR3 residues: CASSQQSTGPGNTIYF. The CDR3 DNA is TGCGCCAGCAGCCAACAATCGACAGGGCCCGGAAACACCATATATTTT.

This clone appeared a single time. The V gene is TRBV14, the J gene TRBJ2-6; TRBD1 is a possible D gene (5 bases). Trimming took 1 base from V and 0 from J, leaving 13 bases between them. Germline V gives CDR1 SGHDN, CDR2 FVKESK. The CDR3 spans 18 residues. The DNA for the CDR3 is TGTGCCAGCAGCCAAGGCGCAGGGTCTATCTCTGGGGCCAACGTCCTGACTTTC. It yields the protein CASSQGAGSISGANVLTF.

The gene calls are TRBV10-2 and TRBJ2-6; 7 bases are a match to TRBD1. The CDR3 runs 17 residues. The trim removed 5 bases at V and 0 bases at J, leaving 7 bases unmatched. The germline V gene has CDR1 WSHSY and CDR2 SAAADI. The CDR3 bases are TGCGCCAGCAGTACGGGACAGTCGTACTCTGGGGCCAACGTCCTGACTTTC. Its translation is CASSTGQSYSGANVLTF.

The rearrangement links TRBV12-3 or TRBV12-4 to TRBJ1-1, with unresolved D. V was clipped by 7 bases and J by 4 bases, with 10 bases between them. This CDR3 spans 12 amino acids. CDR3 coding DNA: TGTGCCAGCAACCGCGGGCCCACTGAAGCTTTCTTT. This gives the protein CASNRGPTEAFF.

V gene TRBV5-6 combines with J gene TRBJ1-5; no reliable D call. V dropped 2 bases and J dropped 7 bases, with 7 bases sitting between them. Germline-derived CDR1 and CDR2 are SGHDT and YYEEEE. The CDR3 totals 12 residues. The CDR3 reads CASSFREQPQHF. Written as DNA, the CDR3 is TGTGCCAGCAGCTTTCGAGAACAGCCCCAGCATTTT. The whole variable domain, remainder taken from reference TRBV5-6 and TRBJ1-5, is DAGVTQSPTHLIKTRGQQVTLRCSPKSGHDTVSWYQQALGQGPQFIFQYYEEEERQRGNFPDRFSGHQFPNYSSELNVNALLLGDSALYLCASSFREQPQHFGDGTRLSIL.

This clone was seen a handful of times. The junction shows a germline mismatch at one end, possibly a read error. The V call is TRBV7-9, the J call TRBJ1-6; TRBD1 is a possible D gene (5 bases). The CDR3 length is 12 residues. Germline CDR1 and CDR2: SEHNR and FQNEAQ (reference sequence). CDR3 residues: CASSLEGRRICF. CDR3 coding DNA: TGTGCCAGCAGCTTGGAGGGACGCCGGATTTGCTTT.

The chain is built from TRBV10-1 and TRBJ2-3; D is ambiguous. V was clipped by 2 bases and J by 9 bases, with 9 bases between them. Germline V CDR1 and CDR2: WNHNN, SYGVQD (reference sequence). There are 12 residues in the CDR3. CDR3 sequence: CASSEIQGTQYF. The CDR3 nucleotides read TGCGCCAGCAGTGAGATCCAAGGCACGCAGTATTTT.